This T cell receptor (beta chain) was captured in a study of PD-L1 blockade in urothelial cancer. Background on the study: Prior exposure to chemotherapy in patients amounted to 0 to 3 regimens received. Specimens of blood held a median count of about 150,000 T cells.

The diagnosis in patients was locally advanced or metastatic urothelial carcinoma. Some clones are missing from TCRdb's copy, which holds only in-frame ones; the method was immunoSEQ multiplex PCR. The sample lists about 57,000 clones, more than 70% seen once, with less than 3.5% in the top ten. From germline, CDR1 is MGHRA and CDR2 YSYEKL. The CDR3 runs to 15 residues. V lost 4 bases and J 6 bases, leaving 15 bases between the germline ends. This chain uses TRBV4-1 with TRBJ2-2, with D maybe TRBD1 (5 bases). This material consisted of PBMCs, taken around atezolizumab (anti-PD-L1) treatment. The receptor was isolated from a man aged 50 to 60 with urothelial cancer. The CDR3 spells CASSRGTSRAGELFF. CDR3 DNA: TGCGCCAGCAGCCGCGGCACCAGCAGGGCCGGGGAGCTGTTTTTT.